These 8 T cell receptor beta chains were sequenced from one sample in a study of T cell changes during pregnancy in multiple sclerosis. Sequencing was performed with immunoSEQ multiplex PCR; in TCRdb, only in-frame clones are kept and a portion is missing. This table holds about 70,000 clones, more than 85% found once. The specimen comprised peripheral blood, sampled in the first trimester of pregnancy. The receptors originated from a female donor with multiple sclerosis, enrolled in a pregnancy study.

There are a few counts of this clone. For the CDR3, the DNA is TGTGCCAGCAGCTTCGACATAGGCTATGGCTACACCTTC. Its translation: CASSFDIGYGYTF. The chain combines TRBV7-9 with TRBJ1-2, with D hard to call. V was cut by 3 bases and J by 4 bases, with 9 bases left in between. Germline CDR1 is SEHNR and CDR2 is FQNEAQ (reference sequence). CDR3 length: 13 amino acids.

V and J are TRBV7-2 and TRBJ1-1; D perhaps matches TRBD1 (5 bases). This CDR3 region has 15 residues. Trimming took off 1 base at V and 0 bases at J, with 9 bases between the two ends. Germline assignment: CDR1 SGHTA and CDR2 FQGNSA. Here the CDR3 DNA reads TGTGCCAGCAGCTTAGTTCCAGGGATGAACACTGAAGCTTTCTTT. Translated, it gives CASSLVPGMNTEAFF.

The chain has TRBV6-4 and TRBJ2-3; TRBD2 matches at 12 bases. Per the germline V gene, CDR1 is MRHNA and CDR2 is SNTAGT. This CDR3 is built from 17 residues. The junction had 10 bases not matched to a gene; V was cut back by 6 bases and J by 3 bases. In nucleotides, the CDR3 is TGTGCCAGCAGCGATTCTAGCGGGGGGGCCTCTACAGATACGCAGTATTTT. Translated: CASSDSSGGASTDTQYF.

This clone was detected once. This chain links TRBV10-3 with TRBJ1-1; tentative D call: TRBD1 (6 bases). Trimming stripped 3 bases from V and 4 bases from J, with 12 bases between. Germline loops: CDR1 ENHRY, CDR2 SYGVKD. This CDR3 comprises 14 residues. CDR3 region: CAISDVRGGTEAFF. In nucleotides, the CDR3 is TGTGCCATCAGTGACGTCAGGGGCGGCACTGAAGCTTTCTTT.

The chain joins TRBV30 to TRBJ1-4; D possibly corresponds to TRBD1 (6 bases). The V gene's germline CDR1 is GTSNPN and CDR2 SVGIG (reference sequence). The CDR3 is 14 amino acids. Trimming left V 0 bases short and J 7 bases short, with 12 bases between. The CDR3 DNA follows: TGTGCCTGGAGTGTAGGGCTAGGGGGTGAAAAACTGTTTTTT. It specifies CAWSVGLGGEKLFF.

The rearrangement links TRBV6-5 to TRBJ2-7, with TRBD2 matching 8 bases. CDR3 length: 15 amino acids. Unmatched junction bases numbered 6, after V lost 2 bases and J lost 3 bases. The germline CDR1 and CDR2 sequences are MNHEY and SVGAGI. The CDR3 spells CASSYTFSGSYEQYF. The DNA of the CDR3 is TGTGCCAGCAGTTACACTTTCAGCGGGAGCTACGAGCAGTACTTC.

The chain joins TRBV5-4 to TRBJ1-1; D is unclear. The germline gives CDR1 SGHNT, CDR2 YYREEE (reference sequence). The CDR3 loop spans 15 amino acids. V dropped 4 bases and J dropped 1 base, with 14 bases sitting between them. In DNA, the CDR3 is TGTGCCAGCAGCGTGCATGCGATCCGGAACACTGAAGCTTTCTTT. Translating it yields CASSVHAIRNTEAFF. The whole variable domain, filled in from reference TRBV5-4 and TRBJ1-1, reads ETGVTQSPTHLIKTRGQQVTLRCSSQSGHNTVSWYQQALGQGPQFIFQYYREEENGRGNFPPRFSGLQFPNYSSELNVNALELDDSALYLCASSVHAIRNTEAFFGQGTRLTVV.

The chain uses TRBV29-1 and TRBJ2-4; 8 nucleotides align to TRBD2. V trimming: 5 bases; J trimming: 1 base; junction bases outside the gene matches: 10. The CDR3 is 16 residues long. Germline V lookup: CDR1 SQVTM, CDR2 ANQGSEA. Here the CDR3 DNA reads TGCAGCGTTCGGGAGGGGCCAGGGATTGCCAAAAACATTCAGTACTTC. Translated, it gives CSVREGPGIAKNIQYF.